A single sample is the source of the 29 T cell receptor beta chains below, sequenced in a study of T cell responses to AZD1222 COVID-19 vaccine. The assay was immunoSEQ multiplex PCR, and TCRdb's table has in-frame clones only and misses some. The table has more than 100,000 clones, roughly 90% seen once. Specimen: peripheral blood, collected on day 0 of AZD1222 vaccination. These receptors were taken from an adult in good health.

The rearrangement joins TRBV6-5 to TRBJ1-1; TRBD1 aligns across 9 bases. The CDR3 has 14 residues. The V segment lost 6 bases and the J segment 4 bases; nucleotides outside the gene matches: 6. Germline CDR1 MNHEY, CDR2 SVGAGI. In nucleotides, the CDR3 is TGTGCCAGCAGACAGGGGGCGACTGTCACTGAAGCTTTCTTT. This encodes CASRQGATVTEAFF.

The chain recombines TRBV7-5 with TRBJ1-2. TRBV7-5 is termed a pseudogene. CDR3 length: 15 amino acids. The DNA for the CDR3 is TGTGCCAGAAGCTCCCTCGGCGGCAGTAACTATGGCTACACCTTC. It yields the protein CARSSLGGSNYGYTF.

This clone was counted a single time. The chain links TRBV27 to TRBJ2-1; D is uncertain. This CDR3 spans 11 amino acids. V was cut by 10 bases and J by 5 bases, with 9 bases left in between. Per the germline V gene, CDR1 is MNHEY and CDR2 is SMNVEV (reference sequence). The chain's CDR3 is CAILTHNEQFF. For the CDR3, the DNA is TGTGCCATCCTCACCCACAATGAGCAGTTCTTC.

On this clone: Other DNA sequences from this sample encode an identical CDR3 as well. The rearrangement joins TRBV6-5 to TRBJ1-1, with no clear D. Trimming took 6 bases from V and 5 from J, leaving 7 bases between them. Germline CDR1 is MNHEY and CDR2 is SVGAGI. The CDR3 extends over 11 amino acids. The CDR3 spells CASSERTEAFF. CDR3 bases: TGTGCCAGCAGCGAGAGGACTGAAGCTTTCTTT.

The chain uses TRBV13 and TRBJ1-5; tentative D call: TRBD1 (6 bases). V was trimmed by 0 bases and J by 4 bases, leaving 7 bases between them. Germline CDR1 is PRHDT and CDR2 is FYEKMQ (reference sequence). This CDR3 spans 14 amino acids. This CDR3 is CASSLGQGNQPQHF. DNA for the CDR3: TGTGCCAGCAGCTTAGGACAGGGAAATCAGCCCCAGCATTTT.

V and J are TRBV7-7 and TRBJ2-2; 12 nucleotides match TRBD1. The CDR3 contains 16 residues. CDR1 and CDR2 (germline): SSHAT, FNYEAQ (reference sequence). The V and J ends lost 4 bases and 10 bases, in that order; junction bases with no gene match: 10. The CDR3 DNA reads TGTGCCAGCAGCTCAGCACCGGGACAGGGGGCGGAGGAGCTGTTTTTT. Protein sequence: CASSSAPGQGAEELFF.

This rearrangement joins TRBV24-1 to TRBJ2-3; 7 nucleotides agree with TRBD1. CDR1 is KGHDR, CDR2 SFDVKD, per germline. CDR3 length equals 15 residues. After removal of 3 bases from V and 3 bases from J, the junction contained 5 bases not matched to a gene. CDR3 nucleotide sequence: TGTGCCACCAGTGATACACGACAGGGAACAGATACGCAGTATTTT. It encodes CATSDTRQGTDTQYF.

V usage is TRBV29-1 and J usage is TRBJ1-2; 8 bases are a match to TRBD1. The ends lost 7 bases at V and 6 bases at J; junction bases unmatched: 10. Per germline, CDR1 SQVTM and CDR2 ANQGSEA. The CDR3 has 13 residues. The CDR3 protein is CSAGGQDVDGYTF. The CDR3 DNA is TGCAGCGCGGGGGGACAGGACGTAGATGGCTACACCTTC.

The rearrangement joins TRBV19 to TRBJ1-6, with a tentative D call TRBD1 (5 bases). Germline V gene lookup returns CDR1 LNHDA and CDR2 SQIVND (reference sequence). This CDR3 comprises 14 residues. Between the trimmed V and J ends, which lost 7 bases and 2 bases, there was a span of 9 bases. The DNA of the CDR3 is TGTGCCAGTATGGGCAGGGCCTATAATTCACCCCTCCACTTT. Protein sequence: CASMGRAYNSPLHF. Drawing the rest from reference TRBV19 and TRBJ1-6, the complete variable domain is DGGITQSPKYLFRKEGQNVTLSCEQNLNHDAMYWYRQDPGQGLRLIYYSQIVNDFQKGDIAEGYSVSREKKESFPLTVTSAQKNPTAFYLCASMGRAYNSPLHFGNGTRLTVT.

The chain employs TRBV5-1 and TRBJ1-1; no firm D call. V lost 4 bases and J 11 bases, leaving 12 bases between the germline ends. Germline V gene sequence: CDR1 SGHRS, CDR2 YFSETQ. The CDR3 sequence is 11 residues long. The CDR3 reads CASSGRTGAFF. The CDR3 bases are TGCGCCAGCAGCGGGAGGACCGGGGCTTTCTTT. Variable domain in full (rest from reference TRBV5-1 and TRBJ1-1): KAGVTQTPRYLIKTRGQQVTLSCSPISGHRSVSWYQQTPGQGLQFLFEYFSETQRNKGNFPGRFSGRQFSNSRSEMNVSTLELGDSALYLCASSGRTGAFFGQGTRLTVV.

This chain uses TRBV7-5 with TRBJ2-7; TRBD2, the table's D call, was not compared with the DNA. TRBV7-5 is reported as a pseudogene. The CDR3 has 13 residues. The CDR3 loop is CAGRLGSSYEQYF. The CDR3 DNA is TGTGCCGGTCGTTTGGGGAGCTCCTACGAGCAGTACTTC.

The chain recombines TRBV11-1 with TRBJ1-1, with D tentatively TRBD1 (5 bases). Per germline, CDR1 SGHAT and CDR2 FQDESV (reference sequence). Trimming pared 6 bases from V and 3 bases from J, leaving 17 bases between. This CDR3 contains 15 residues. Here the CDR3 DNA reads TGTGCCAGCAGTCGAATGGGGCCACGGGACACTGAAGCTTTCTTT. Translating gives CASSRMGPRDTEAFF.

This CDR3 is CASSQGWATGQNTGNTIYF. CDR3 nucleotide sequence: TGCGCCAGCAGCCAAGGTTGGGCGACAGGGCAGAACACTGGAAACACCATATATTTT. This sequence joins TRBV4-1 and TRBJ1-3, with 7 bases fitting TRBD1. V lost 1 base to trimming and J lost 2 bases; unmatched junction nucleotides: 14. CDR1 and CDR2 from the germline V gene are MGHRA and YSYEKL. This CDR3 region has 19 residues.

J is TRBJ2-3 and V is TRBV5-1; tentatively, D is TRBD1 or TRBD2 (5 bases each). The length of the CDR3 is 13 residues. Germline CDR1 reads SGHRS; CDR2 reads YFSETQ. Trimming removed 4 bases at V and 4 bases at J, with 10 bases between. The CDR3 bases are TGCGCCAGCAGCCCTCGGGGCGCAGATACGCAGTATTTT. Translating gives CASSPRGADTQYF.

The V and J genes are TRBV28 and TRBJ1-5; 7 positions agree with TRBD1. Trimming took 3 bases from V and 10 from J; bases not matched to a gene: 12. Germline CDR1 and CDR2: MDHEN and SYDVKM. There are 15 residues in the CDR3. For the CDR3, the DNA is TGTGCCAGCAGTTTTTGGGACAGCCAGTGGAGACCCCAGCATTTT. This translates into CASSFWDSQWRPQHF.

V is TRBV13 and J is TRBJ1-6; 8 bases match TRBD1. V gave up 3 bases and J gave up 7 bases; unmatched junction bases: 2. From germline, CDR1 is PRHDT and CDR2 FYEKMQ (reference sequence). The CDR3 runs 14 residues. The CDR3: CASSFGDRNSPLHF. In DNA, the CDR3 is TGTGCCAGCAGCTTTGGGGACAGGAATTCACCCCTCCACTTT.

V is TRBV5-4 and J is TRBJ1-2, with TRBD1 as a possible D gene (6 bases). The CDR3 covers 15 residues. Germline assignment: CDR1 SGHNT and CDR2 YYREEE (reference sequence). Trimming removed 3 bases from V and 4 bases from J, with 16 bases in between. This chain's CDR3 is CASSSAGAQVYGYTF. The CDR3, as DNA: TGTGCCAGCAGCTCAGCGGGGGCACAGGTCTATGGCTACACCTTC. Combining the CDR3 with reference TRBV5-4 and TRBJ1-2 gives the whole variable domain ETGVTQSPTHLIKTRGQQVTLRCSSQSGHNTVSWYQQALGQGPQFIFQYYREEENGRGNFPPRFSGLQFPNYSSELNVNALELDDSALYLCASSSAGAQVYGYTFGSGTRLTVV.

This chain joins TRBV5-1 and TRBJ2-3; D perhaps matches TRBD2 (6 bases). CDR1 and CDR2 from the germline V gene are SGHRS and YFSETQ. Trimming pared 0 bases from V and 0 bases from J, leaving 8 bases between. The CDR3 spans 15 residues. CDR3 residues: CASSLAGVSTDTQYF. Here the CDR3 DNA reads TGCGCCAGCAGCTTGGCGGGGGTGAGCACAGATACGCAGTATTTT. Full variable domain (remainder filled in from reference TRBV5-1 and TRBJ2-3): KAGVTQTPRYLIKTRGQQVTLSCSPISGHRSVSWYQQTPGQGLQFLFEYFSETQRNKGNFPGRFSGRQFSNSRSEMNVSTLELGDSALYLCASSLAGVSTDTQYFGPGTRLTVL.

This sequence joins TRBV9 and TRBJ1-1; D may be TRBD1 (5 bases). Germline CDR1 and CDR2: SGDLS and YYNGEE. The V and J ends lost 0 bases and 5 bases respectively, with 8 bases between them. CDR3 length: 13 amino acids. CDR3 nucleotides: TGTGCCAGCAGCGTAGGTCCAGGGACTGAAGCTTTCTTT. Protein sequence: CASSVGPGTEAFF.

CDR3 amino acids: CASSLSRDGDYGYTF. The CDR3 DNA reads TGTGCCAGCAGCTTATCTAGGGACGGAGACTATGGCTACACCTTC. The chain carries TRBV7-2 and TRBJ1-2; tentative D call: TRBD1 (5 bases). The CDR3 sequence is 15 residues long. The germline V gene has CDR1 SGHTA and CDR2 FQGNSA. V was pared by 2 bases and J by 3 bases, with 13 bases between.

The genes are TRBV9 and TRBJ2-7, with a weak D call TRBD2 (6 bases). Looked up from germline, CDR1 is SGDLS and CDR2 is YYNGEE. The CDR3 is 13 amino acids. Trimming pared 0 bases from V and 3 bases from J, leaving 7 bases between. The chain's CDR3 is CASSVVGGYEQYF. In DNA form, the CDR3 reads TGTGCCAGCAGCGTAGTGGGGGGCTACGAGCAGTACTTC.

The chain combines TRBV9 with TRBJ1-5, with 9 bases fitting TRBD1. Germline V gives CDR1 SGDLS, CDR2 YYNGEE. The CDR3 is 16 residues long. The V gene end was trimmed by 0 bases and the J gene end by 7 bases; junction bases not matched to a gene: 8. CDR3 sequence reads: CASSVVRTGVGQPQHF. The CDR3 DNA reads TGTGCCAGCAGCGTAGTCCGGACAGGGGTTGGGCAGCCCCAGCATTTT.

The chain carries TRBV27 and TRBJ1-5, with D perhaps TRBD1 (6 bases). Germline loops: CDR1 MNHEY, CDR2 SMNVEV (reference sequence). The CDR3 is made up of 16 amino acids. V dropped 0 bases and J dropped 2 bases, with 11 bases sitting between them. The CDR3 reads CASSLSGGYGNQPQHF. The DNA of the CDR3 is TGTGCCAGCAGTTTATCAGGGGGGTATGGCAATCAGCCCCAGCATTTT.

The rearrangement uses TRBV7-8 and TRBJ1-2, with D perhaps matching TRBD1 (6 bases). The CDR3 covers 15 residues. Trimming pared 2 bases from V and 4 bases from J, leaving 14 bases between. Germline CDR1 is SGHVS and CDR2 is FQNEAQ. This chain's CDR3 is CASSLLRGEFYGYTF. The CDR3 DNA is TGTGCCAGCAGCTTATTGAGGGGGGAATTCTATGGCTACACCTTC.

J is TRBJ1-2 and V is TRBV6-1, with no clear D. Germline values: CDR1 MNHNS, CDR2 SASEGT. Trimming removed 3 bases from V and 7 bases from J, with 6 bases in between. The CDR3 contains 11 residues. DNA for the CDR3: TGTGCCAGCAGTGAGGTGGGTGGCTACACCTTC. Its protein is CASSEVGGYTF.

The rearrangement joins TRBV14 to TRBJ1-1; no definite D call. Trimming removed 2 bases from V and 10 bases from J, with 11 bases in between. The germline V gene encodes CDR1 SGHDN and CDR2 FVKESK. This CDR3 has 12 residues. In DNA, the CDR3 is TGTGCCAGCAGCCAAATACCCGGGGTAGCTTTCTTT. Encoded protein: CASSQIPGVAFF.

The chain employs TRBV5-1 and TRBJ1-2; D gene uncertain. The CDR3 runs to 12 residues. V was pared by 0 bases and J by 7 bases, with 7 bases between. The germline CDR1 and CDR2 sequences are SGHRS and YFSETQ. This CDR3 is CASSLGGFGYTF. The CDR3 region has the DNA TGCGCCAGCAGCTTGGGAGGGTTTGGCTACACCTTC.

In DNA, the CDR3 is TGTGCCAGCAGTACTATCCGGGACAGGGGCGCTTCCTTCGCCTACGAGCAGTACTTC. Residues: CASSTIRDRGASFAYEQYF. The gene calls are TRBV6-2 or TRBV6-3 and TRBJ2-7; the match to TRBD1 covers 10 bases. Germline V gene sequence: CDR1 MNHEY, CDR2 SVGEGT. J gave up 2 bases and V 5 bases, and 18 bases lay outside the gene matches. CDR3 size: 19 residues.

This clone has only one observation. The chain joins TRBV9 to TRBJ1-1; D call uncertain. Germline V lookup: CDR1 SGDLS, CDR2 YYNGEE. The CDR3 length is 14 residues. Trimming removed 4 bases from V and 4 bases from J, with 14 bases in between. CDR3 coding DNA: TGTGCCAGCAGCCCGTCGACGGTGTCCACTGAAGCTTTCTTT. Residues: CASSPSTVSTEAFF.